The present entry profiles one T cell receptor (beta chain) with its context. The table lists this clonotype with many counts. What antigen it recognizes has not been identified. It has no much larger one-base neighbor in the sample; base qualities were not kept. Sequences MDHEN (CDR1) and SYDVKM (CDR2) are obtained from the germline V gene. The V end gives up 9 bases and the J end 5 bases, leaving 11 bases in the junction not matched to a gene. The CDR3, cysteine through phenylalanine, is 14 amino acids long. The CDR3 DNA has 42 bases and is translated from base 1. These data belong to a study of T cells in Graves' hyperthyroidism and ophthalmopathy (dated by TCRdb to 2018 to 2020). Background on the whole study: Peripheral blood samples were taken at the time of initial diagnosis, prior to any treatment. TCR V-J signatures able to tell the groups apart were searched for in a discovery cohort of some 100 patients, of whom roughly 42 had Graves' ophthalmopathy and roughly 59 had stable Graves' hyperthyroidism. Whether ophthalmopathy could be predicted prospectively was tested in an independent validation cohort made up of some 20 hyperthyroidism patients plus 17 patients who later progressed to ophthalmopathy. The roughly 91 discovery patients were randomly divided into training and test sets at a 7:3 ratio. In about 6 Graves' hyperthyroidism patients, the study also compared T-cell repertoires from thyroid tissue with T-cell repertoires from blood. After blood sampling, hyperthyroidism patients were treated with methimazole at a starting dose of 30 mg daily, and ophthalmopathy patients were treated with high-dose intravenous methylprednisolone. TCR Vbeta CDR3 sequencing of 135 peripheral blood samples (under 45 ophthalmopathy, roughly 74 hyperthyroidism and about 17 progressor patients) is reported in the paper.

Stable Graves' hyperthyroidism was defined as the absence of progression to ophthalmopathy over 18 months of follow-up. Hyperthyroidism patients were newly diagnosed, had a disease duration of under 2 months, and were aged 18 to 65 years. Exclusion was applied to patients with uncontrolled infections, other autoimmune diseases, pregnancy or lactation. Diagnoses were established on the basis of clinical symptoms, serum thyroxine and TRAb, thyroid ultrasound, and orbital computed tomography. PBMCs were isolated from about 9 ml of fresh peripheral blood by Ficoll-Paque density gradient centrifugation. Total RNA was extracted using Trizol reagent, and RNA quality was assessed on an Agilent 2100 Bioanalyzer. What the authors observed across the whole study: No statistical method was used to set the sample size in advance, and investigators knew the group allocation. In validation, the model predicted progression to ophthalmopathy a median of approximately 6.3 months before onset, with approximately 71% sensitivity and 72.22% specificity. A model built on a 13 V-J signature distinguished ophthalmopathy from stable hyperthyroidism, reaching about 88% sensitivity and around 81% specificity in cross-validation and 80%/75% in testing. Most expanded thyroid clonotypes (frequency above 0.001) were also found in blood, which suggests that blood repertoires may mirror thyroid immune responses.

TCR beta CDR3 regions were amplified from RNA transcripts. For the first round of RT-PCR on the TCR CDR3, the HTBI primer set was used together with the Qiagen OneStep RT-PCR kit. The libraries were constructed in a second round of multiplex PCR and then size-selected and purified. The libraries were sequenced on an Illumina HiSeq2000 using paired-end 100 bp reads. In the authors' own workflow: SOAPnuke was used to process the raw data, throwing out any read that contained adapters or uncalled bases, had a mean Phred below 15, or lacked an exact constant-primer or identifier match. COPE v1.2.5 was used to merge high-quality paired reads, and clonotypes were defined as unique nucleotide sequences. Clonotypes were aligned to IMGT TRBV, TRBD and TRBJ reference segments using MiTCR v1.1. The analysis was restricted to V-J combinations with a frequency above 0.0001, which together covered 98% to 99.2% of the repertoires. A TCS score was defined as the ratio of F50 (clonal expansion) to E x V (chaos), with BLOSUM62-based TCRdist applied between CDR3 peptides within each V-J. Welch's t-statistics and random forest reduced roughly 500 V-J features to about 13, which were used in a naive Bayes classifier (R e1071). TCRdb cleaned the public reads at Q25 with fastp, built clones with MiXCR and kept in-frame beta chains. Every distinct CDR3 protein forms one entry, paired with its most common genes and DNA. The V and J calls shown here were made by TCRdb, not taken from the authors' results. The sample contains some 560,000 distinct CDR3 sequences, 12% to 15% of them found a single time. The top ten constitute around 14% of the sample.

The chain employs TRBV28 and TRBJ1-1; TRBD1 fits 8 bases in the junction. What was sequenced was blood. The source is a woman in her forties with Graves' hyperthyroidism. The DNA reads as follows: TGTGCCAGTCACTTACAGGGGGGGGCAACTGAAGCTTTCTTT. It translates as CASHLQGGATEAFF.